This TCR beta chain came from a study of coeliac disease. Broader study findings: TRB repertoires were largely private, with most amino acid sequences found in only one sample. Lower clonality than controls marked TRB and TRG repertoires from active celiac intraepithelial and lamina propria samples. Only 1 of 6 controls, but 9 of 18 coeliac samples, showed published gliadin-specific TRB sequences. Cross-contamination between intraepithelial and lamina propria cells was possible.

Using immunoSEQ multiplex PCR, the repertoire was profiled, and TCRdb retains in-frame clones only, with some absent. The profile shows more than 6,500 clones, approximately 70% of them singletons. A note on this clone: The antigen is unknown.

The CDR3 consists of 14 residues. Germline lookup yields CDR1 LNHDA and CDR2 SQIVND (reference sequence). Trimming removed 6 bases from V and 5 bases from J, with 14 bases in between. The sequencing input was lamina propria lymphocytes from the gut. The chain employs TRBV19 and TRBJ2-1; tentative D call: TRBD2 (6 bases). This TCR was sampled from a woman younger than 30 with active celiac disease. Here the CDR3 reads CASRRGGSNNEQFF. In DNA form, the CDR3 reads TGTGCCAGTAGAAGGGGAGGATCCAACAATGAGCAGTTCTTC.